The sequence of this TCR beta chain was determined in a study of cytotoxic CD8 clonotypes in ibrutinib-treated CLL. About the research overall: Investigators collected response samples after a median approximately eleven months of treatment, range 6 to 36.

General observations from the study: Sample timing was unmatched between remission and later-progressing patients; lymph nodes unstudied.

With 0 bases clipped from V and 10 bases from J, the junction kept 7 bases outside the gene matches. The CDR3 is made up of 14 amino acids. CDR1 is SNHLY, CDR2 FYNNEI, per germline. Worth noting for this clone: The target antigen is unknown.

With sequencing, the targeted depth ranged from 1 in 200,000 to 1 in 1 million T cells. Clones were sequenced by immunoSEQ multiplex PCR, and TCRdb holds only the in-frame ones, with some missing. The data contain about 120,000 clones, over 75% of them singletons. The receptor was isolated from a human donor with chronic lymphocytic leukemia. Specimen: PBMCs, collected after 24 months of ibrutinib treatment. This rearrangement joins TRBV2 to TRBJ1-1, with 8 bases that match TRBD1. CDR3 bases: TGTGCCAGCAGTGAAGCGCGGCCGACAGGGGCAGCTTTCTTT. Translation gives CASSEARPTGAAFF.